This T cell receptor beta chain was sequenced in a study of blood T cell repertoires in COVID-19. About the study: Researchers got acute and convalescent COVID-19 samples from the United States, Italy and Spain.

This clone was found a few times. Original data processing: Estimation of nucleated cell counts relied on the amplification of reference gene primers. Data came from immunoSEQ multiplex PCR; TCRdb stores just in-frame clones and leaves some out. V, J and clone size are those of that table, while D and trimming were read from the DNA. There are 70,000 or so clones in the sample; roughly 70% occur only once, and roughly 21% lies in the top ten. Germline CDR1 and CDR2: SGHTA and FQGTGA. V shed 4 bases and J 4 bases; nucleotides not matched to a gene: 8. CDR3 length: 16 residues. The sequenced sample consisted of peripheral blood. The origin of this receptor is a man in his sixties or seventies with acute or convalescent COVID-19. The rearrangement joins TRBV7-3 to TRBJ2-1, with TRBD2 matching over 9 bases. The CDR3 sequence: CASSSPAGGSYNEQFF. Written as DNA, the CDR3 is TGTGCCAGCAGCTCCCCAGCGGGAGGTAGTTACAATGAGCAGTTCTTC.